Following are 18 T cell receptor beta chains from one sample sequenced in a study of T-cell reconstitution after alpha-beta-depleted transplantation in children. Unique molecular identifiers were incorporated when the TCRbeta library was constructed. Via MiXCR, TCRdb re-called the PCR reads, giving one row per CDR3 protein. The profile shows about 360,000 distinct CDR3 sequences, 10% to 15% of them singletons. The specimen was PBMCs, collected from the stem cell graft. The receptor source for this set is a human donor who donated a stem cell graft to a child with Fanconi anemia.

This clonotype was found a few times. The chain combines TRBV12-3 or TRBV12-4 with TRBJ2-3; D possibly matches TRBD1 or TRBD2 (6 bases each). The ends were cut back, 1 base at V and 2 bases at J, with 10 bases in the middle. The CDR3 has 15 residues. The CDR3 nucleotides are TGTGCCAGCAGTTTAGGGGGGGCACCCACAGATACGCAGTATTTT. Its translation: CASSLGGAPTDTQYF.

This clonotype turned up a few times. V is TRBV12-3 or TRBV12-4 and J is TRBJ1-5, with 9 bases fitting TRBD1. Trimming at V came to 10 bases and at J to 6 bases, leaving 10 bases not matched to a gene. This CDR3 has 14 amino acids. In DNA, the CDR3 is TGTGCCACAGCAAGAACAGGGGGCGTTCAGCCCCAGCATTTT. Residues: CATARTGGVQPQHF.

The rearrangement links TRBV5-1 to TRBJ1-4; D call uncertain. The CDR3 totals 16 residues. Trimming cost V 4 bases and J 0 bases, with 13 bases left between them. CDR1 is SGHRS and CDR2 is YFSETQ in the germline V gene. CDR3 bases: TGCGCCAGCAGCCTGGCTTCTGCTGCAACTAATGAAAAACTGTTTTTT. This translates into CASSLASAATNEKLFF.

V gene TRBV20-1 combines with J gene TRBJ1-6, with D possibly being TRBD1 (5 bases). CDR1 is DFQATT, CDR2 SNEGSKA, per germline (reference sequence). CDR3 length equals 12 residues. With 3 bases removed from V and 8 bases from J, the gap between germline ends came to 8 bases. The CDR3 nucleotides read TGCAGTGCTAGCCCCAGGGATTCACCCCTCCACTTT. Its protein is CSASPRDSPLHF.

There are a few counts of this clonotype. The rearrangement joins TRBV5-1 to TRBJ2-1, with D possibly matching TRBD2 (5 bases). V shed 0 bases and J shed 8 bases, with 12 bases lying between them. This CDR3 has 14 amino acids. Germline V gene sequence: CDR1 SGHRS, CDR2 YFSETQ. CDR3 region: CASSLVDLRDEQFF. CDR3 nucleotide sequence: TGCGCCAGCAGCTTGGTGGACCTGCGGGATGAGCAGTTCTTC. The full variable domain, completed using reference TRBV5-1 and TRBJ2-1, is KAGVTQTPRYLIKTRGQQVTLSCSPISGHRSVSWYQQTPGQGLQFLFEYFSETQRNKGNFPGRFSGRQFSNSRSEMNVSTLELGDSALYLCASSLVDLRDEQFFGPGTRLTVL.

The chain employs TRBV6-5 and TRBJ1-2; D remains ambiguous. The germline gives CDR1 MNHEY, CDR2 SVGAGI. The CDR3 contains 16 residues. Between the trimmed V and J ends, which lost 2 bases and 4 bases, there was a span of 17 bases. In DNA form, the CDR3 reads TGTGCCAGCAGTTACGGGATTGCGGCAGGTGGCTATGGCTACACCTTC. Its protein is CASSYGIAAGGYGYTF.

This clonotype has just a few counts. The V gene is TRBV20-1, the J gene TRBJ2-7; a possible D gene is TRBD2 (7 bases). This CDR3 has 14 amino acids. V was trimmed by 6 bases and J by 0 bases, leaving 15 bases between them. Germline V CDR1 and CDR2: DFQATT, SNEGSKA (reference sequence). CDR3 coding DNA: TGCAGTGCCTTAGAGGGGGGGTTCTCCTACGAGCAGTACTTC. It yields the protein CSALEGGFSYEQYF.

In this sample, this clonotype turned up a few times. The gene calls are TRBV6-2 or TRBV6-3 and TRBJ2-1; 11 bases agree with TRBD1. J was trimmed by 5 bases and V by 5 bases; bases with no gene match: 8. Germline lookup yields CDR1 MNHEY and CDR2 SVGEGT. The CDR3 has 16 residues. As DNA, the CDR3 is TGTGCCAGCAGTCCCCTAGGGACAGGGGGTCACAATGAGCAGTTCTTC. Residues: CASSPLGTGGHNEQFF.

V gene TRBV11-3 combines with J gene TRBJ1-1; no firm D call. Per the germline V gene, CDR1 is SGHNT and CDR2 is YENEEA. The CDR3 length is 13 residues. The V end was cut by 1 base, the J end by 6 bases, with 9 bases between. CDR3 sequence (DNA): TGTGCCAGCAGCTTAGGTCCGGAGGCTGAAGCTTTCTTT. This gives the protein CASSLGPEAEAFF.

This clonotype was seen many times. DNA for the CDR3: TGTGCCAGCAGCTACCGGACAGACTACGAGCAGTACTTC. Residues: CASSYRTDYEQYF. The rearrangement links TRBV7-2 to TRBJ2-7; D is possibly TRBD1 (6 bases). V was clipped by 4 bases and J by 3 bases, with 10 bases between them. The CDR3 runs 13 residues. Germline V gene lookup returns CDR1 SGHTA and CDR2 FQGNSA.

There are a few counts of this clonotype. This chain connects TRBV20-1 to TRBJ1-1; maybe TRBD1 (6 bases). In germline, CDR1 is DFQATT, CDR2 SNEGSKA (reference sequence). With 4 bases removed from V and 7 bases from J, the gap between germline ends came to 16 bases. The CDR3 totals 13 residues. The CDR3: CSAKEGGRGEAFF. CDR3 nucleotides: TGCAGTGCTAAAGAGGGGGGAAGAGGTGAAGCTTTCTTT.

This clonotype was recorded at least ten times. This sequence joins TRBV24-1 and TRBJ2-1; 9 bases fit TRBD2. The CDR3 contains 16 residues. The V gene end was trimmed by 4 bases and the J gene end by 5 bases; junction bases not matched to a gene: 8. CDR1 is KGHDR, CDR2 SFDVKD, per germline. In nucleotides, the CDR3 is TGTGCCACCAGTGAAACGGAGGCTAGCGGGGACAATGAGCAGTTCTTC. This translates into CATSETEASGDNEQFF.

This clonotype was observed a few times. The J gene is TRBJ2-3, the V gene TRBV18; D ambiguous. Germline V CDR1 and CDR2: KGHSH, LQKENI. Trimming removed 3 bases from V and 3 bases from J, with 16 bases in between. CDR3 size: 16 residues. The CDR3 loop is CASSPTASLGTDTQYF. In DNA form, the CDR3 reads TGTGCCAGCTCACCTACAGCCTCGCTTGGTACAGATACGCAGTATTTT.

There are a few counts of this clonotype. This chain connects TRBV20-1 to TRBJ1-1; unclear D gene. Germline V CDR1 and CDR2: DFQATT, SNEGSKA (reference sequence). This CDR3 region has 14 residues. V was cut by 5 bases and J by 0 bases, with 13 bases left in between. The CDR3, as DNA: TGCAGTGCTGAGGGCGAGTACATGAACACTGAAGCTTTCTTT. This encodes CSAEGEYMNTEAFF.

The rearrangement links TRBV19 to TRBJ2-1; possible D gene TRBD1, 5 bases. CDR1 is LNHDA and CDR2 is SQIVND in the germline V gene (reference sequence). The CDR3 runs to 13 residues. Trimming took off 3 bases at V and 9 bases at J, with 12 bases between the two ends. Here the CDR3 DNA reads TGTGCCAGTAGTATGTCCAGGGTCGGTGAGCAGTTCTTC. Translating it yields CASSMSRVGEQFF.

The rearrangement links TRBV24-1 to TRBJ2-1; no clear D gene. This CDR3 contains 14 residues. Germline V gene sequence: CDR1 KGHDR, CDR2 SFDVKD. Between the trimmed V and J ends, which lost 1 base and 7 bases, there was a span of 10 bases. The CDR3 loop is CATSDFAQENEQFF. In nucleotides, the CDR3 is TGTGCCACCAGTGATTTTGCCCAGGAGAATGAGCAGTTCTTC.

With regard to this clonotype: An end of the junction differs from the germline gene, which may be a read error. The CDR3 DNA sequence: TGTGCCAGCATCTTGGAGGTGGGAAGTGAAGCTTTCTTT. Translated: CASILEVGSEAFF. The rearrangement joins TRBV5-6 to TRBJ1-1; D is ambiguous. Per the germline V gene, CDR1 is SGHDT and CDR2 is YYEEEE. The CDR3 extends over 13 amino acids.

Only a few counts were recorded for this clonotype. The chain combines TRBV7-2 with TRBJ2-1; D is unresolved. The V and J ends lost 2 bases and 12 bases respectively, with 11 bases between them. The CDR3 contains 12 residues. Germline values: CDR1 SGHTA, CDR2 FQGNSA. The CDR3 region is CASSLSRKWQFF. CDR3 in DNA: TGTGCCAGCAGCTTATCGCGGAAATGGCAGTTCTTC.